This TCR beta chain appears in the sequencing data of a study of T cell responses to AZD1222 COVID-19 vaccine. Findings of the study overall: Baseline seropositivity occurred in only 5 to 7 AZD1222 recipients.

Using immunoSEQ multiplex PCR, the repertoire was profiled, and TCRdb retains in-frame clones only, with some absent. The repertoire consists of 100,000 to 150,000 clones, with approximately 90% occurring once and the leading ten covering 1.5% to 2%. CDR3 size: 15 residues. V lost 6 bases and J lost 7, with 19 bases in between. Per germline, CDR1 MNHNY and CDR2 SVGAGI (reference sequence). Note on this clone: Its specificity is not known.

The sequence derives from an adult in good health. V gene TRBV6-6 combines with J gene TRBJ1-5; D uncertain. The sequenced sample was peripheral blood, obtained on day 0 of AZD1222 vaccination. For the CDR3, the DNA is TGTGCCAGCAGCCCCTCCGATGGGGTCGGACAGCCCCAGCATTTT. It is translated as CASSPSDGVGQPQHF.